This TCR beta chain was sequenced in a study of blood T cell repertoires in COVID-19. Study-wide context: Both acute and convalescent COVID-19 samples were obtained from the United States, Italy and Spain. Sample material is recorded as cDNA or gDNA derived from T cells, B-cell-depleted T cells, or PBMCs.

Under the authors' procedure: It was from reference gene primer amplification that nucleated cell counts were estimated. Profiling relied on immunoSEQ multiplex PCR, and the TCRdb table lists in-frame clones only, not all of them. The V and J calls and clone size were taken over from that table, and D and trimming were inferred from the DNA. Of about 150,000 clones listed, 89% are singletons. Sequenced input: peripheral blood. This TCR came from a man in his sixties with acute or convalescent COVID-19.

The CDR3 here is CASRSRQGGNEKLFF. The CDR3 coding sequence is TGTGCCAGCAGGAGTCGACAGGGGGGCAATGAAAAACTGTTTTTT. This rearrangement joins TRBV7-9 to TRBJ1-4, with 9 bases identical to TRBD1. The CDR3 has 15 amino acids. The J segment lost 5 bases and the V segment lost 6 bases, leaving 7 bases of the junction unmatched. Germline values: CDR1 SEHNR, CDR2 FQNEAQ (reference sequence).